The present T cell receptor beta chain was sequenced within a study of response to subunit inactivated influenza vaccine. Study results and limitations: Every seasonal influenza vaccination brings in few new T cells, the authors suggested.

Looked up from germline, CDR1 is SGDLS and CDR2 is YYNGEE. The CDR3 extends over 16 amino acids. Trimming removed 0 bases from V and 3 bases from J, with 15 bases in between. About this clonotype: Its antigen remains unknown.

TCRdb re-called the RT-PCR reads through MiXCR, storing one row per CDR3 protein. This sample has 500,000 or so distinct CDR3 sequences, with about 17% found just once. The sequence was collected from a man aged 50 to 69 who received an inactivated influenza vaccine. The sequencing used CD4+ T cells sorted from PBMCs, collected around 2 years after vaccination. The chain is built from TRBV9 and TRBJ1-2, with TRBD1 as a possible D gene (6 bases). CDR3 loop: CASSVGLADRDYGYTF. Here the CDR3 DNA reads TGTGCCAGCAGCGTAGGCTTAGCGGACAGAGACTATGGCTACACCTTC.